Detailed here is one T cell receptor (beta chain). Its antigen is not yet known. The record has no base qualities; no much larger clone is one base away. CDR1 and CDR2, per the germline V gene, are SGDLS and YYNGEE. Germline trimming: 4 bases from V, 3 bases from J; junction bases outside gene matches: 5. Its CDR3 holds 14 amino acids, cysteine through phenylalanine. The retained sequence is limited to the CDR3, 42 bases, with the frame set at the first base. This entry comes from a study of cytomegalovirus exposure and HLA in healthy donors (dated 2017 in TCRdb). In the study overall: A later analysis indicated that the 95 to 150 validation repertoires were generated on the platform also employed for the 600 to 750 repertoires of the first cohort. The study was designed to test whether signatures of past pathogen exposure could be identified by cataloging public T cell receptors. In addition to the first cohort of 666 subjects, a separate validation cohort of approximately 120 different subjects was used. To predict cytomegalovirus infection status, the study combined high-throughput TCR immunosequencing, statistical association of individual TCRs with disease status, and machine learning. Study-wide conclusions, independent of this receptor: Most TCR sequences were seen in very few donors, while some public TCRs were found in many individuals. All 120 or so repertoires were used to score co-occurrence in the validation cohort in a later analysis, because that analysis had no HLA typing for the cohort. Subsequent analysis determined that TCRs grouped into clusters in the first cohort also showed a tendency toward co-occurrence across the 120 validation repertoires, and roughly 94% of cluster scores exceeded 0. According to the authors, the approach could potentially be generalized to other disease states and immunological phenotypes. A few of the identified cytomegalovirus-associated TCR beta chains were confirmed in vitro to be specific for cytomegalovirus antigens. Cytomegalovirus status was reported to be diagnosed by the classifier with high specificity and sensitivity in both the original and validation cohorts. In the study, some 160 TCR beta chains were listed as associated with cytomegalovirus.

The library was generated by the immunoSEQ multiplex PCR assay. The authors' analysis ran thus. A statistical classification framework was developed to diagnose cytomegalovirus status using the catalog of TCR beta chain sequences. TCRdb limited this immuneACCESS table to in-frame rearrangements with V and J called. A share of clones is missing; checked studies link under half to unresolved V genes, and the rest is unexplained. V, J and clone size are those of that table, while D and trimming were read from the DNA. The sample data list approximately 160,000 clones, and roughly 83% of these were observed just once. Roughly 10% of the sample belongs to the ten largest clones. The donors belonged to the validation cohort of around 120 subjects, which was separate from the approximately 700-subject first cohort.

The sequence is built from TRBV9 and TRBJ2-7; 9 bases in between match TRBD1. Sequences were obtained from PBMCs. This sequence was found in a man aged 25 to 40 in good health and CMV-seropositive. The CDR3 reads as follows: CASSSQGASYEQYF. The bases are TGTGCCAGCAGCTCACAGGGGGCTAGCTACGAGCAGTACTTC.